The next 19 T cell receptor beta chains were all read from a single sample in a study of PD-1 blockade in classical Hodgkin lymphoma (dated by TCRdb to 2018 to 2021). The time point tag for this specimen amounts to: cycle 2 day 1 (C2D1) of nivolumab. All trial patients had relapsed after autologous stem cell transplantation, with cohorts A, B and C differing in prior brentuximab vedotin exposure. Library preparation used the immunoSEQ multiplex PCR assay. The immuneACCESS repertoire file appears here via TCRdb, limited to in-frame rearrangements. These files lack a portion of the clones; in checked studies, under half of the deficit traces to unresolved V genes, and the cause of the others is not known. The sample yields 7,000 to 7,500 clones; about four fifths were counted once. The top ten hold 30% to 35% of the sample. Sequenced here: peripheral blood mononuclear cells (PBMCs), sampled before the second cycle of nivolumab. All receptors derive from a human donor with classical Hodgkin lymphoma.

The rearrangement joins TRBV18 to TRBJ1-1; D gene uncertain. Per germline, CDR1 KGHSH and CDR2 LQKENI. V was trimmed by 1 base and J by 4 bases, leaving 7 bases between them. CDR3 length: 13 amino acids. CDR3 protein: CASSPLHGTEAFF. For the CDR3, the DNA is TGTGCCAGCTCACCACTCCACGGCACTGAAGCTTTCTTT.

The CDR3 DNA is TGTGCCAGCAGTGAAACCATTAACAGGCAAGAGACCCAGTACTTC. It translates to CASSETINRQETQYF. The gene calls are TRBV6-1 and TRBJ2-5; tentatively, D is TRBD1 (5 bases). The CDR3 contains 15 residues. V was cut by 2 bases and J by 2 bases, with 12 bases left in between. CDR1 is MNHNS and CDR2 is SASEGT in the germline V gene.

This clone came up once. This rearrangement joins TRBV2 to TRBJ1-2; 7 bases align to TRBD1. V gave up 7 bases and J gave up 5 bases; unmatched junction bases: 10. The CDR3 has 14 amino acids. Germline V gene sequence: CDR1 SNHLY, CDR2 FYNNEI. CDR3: CASKQGGAGYGYTF. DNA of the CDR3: TGTGCCAGCAAACAAGGGGGCGCGGGGTATGGCTACACCTTC.

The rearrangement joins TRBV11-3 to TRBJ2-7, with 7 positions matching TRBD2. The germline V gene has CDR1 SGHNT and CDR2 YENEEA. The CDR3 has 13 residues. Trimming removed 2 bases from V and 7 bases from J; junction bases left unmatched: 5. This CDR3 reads CASSLRAGGEQYF. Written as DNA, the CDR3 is TGTGCCAGCAGCTTAAGGGCCGGGGGGGAGCAGTACTTC.

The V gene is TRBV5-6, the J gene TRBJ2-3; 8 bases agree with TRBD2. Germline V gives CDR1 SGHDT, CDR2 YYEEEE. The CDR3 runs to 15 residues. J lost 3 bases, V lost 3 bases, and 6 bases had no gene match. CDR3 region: CASSSLAGMTDTQYF. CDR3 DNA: TGTGCCAGCAGCTCCTTAGCGGGAATGACAGATACGCAGTATTTT. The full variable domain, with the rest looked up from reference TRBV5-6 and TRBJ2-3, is DAGVTQSPTHLIKTRGQQVTLRCSPKSGHDTVSWYQQALGQGPQFIFQYYEEEERQRGNFPDRFSGHQFPNYSSELNVNALLLGDSALYLCASSSLAGMTDTQYFGPGTRLTVL.

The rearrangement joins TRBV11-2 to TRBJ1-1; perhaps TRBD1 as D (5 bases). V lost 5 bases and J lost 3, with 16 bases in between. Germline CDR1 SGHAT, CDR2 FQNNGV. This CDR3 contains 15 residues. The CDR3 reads CASSQMLGTDTEAFF. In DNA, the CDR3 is TGTGCCAGCAGCCAGATGTTGGGGACGGACACTGAAGCTTTCTTT.

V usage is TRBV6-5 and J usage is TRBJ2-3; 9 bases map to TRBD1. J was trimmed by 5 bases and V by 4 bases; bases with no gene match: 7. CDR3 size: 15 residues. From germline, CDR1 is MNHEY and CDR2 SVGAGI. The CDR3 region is CASSSHRGHLDTQYF. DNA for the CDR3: TGTGCCAGCAGTTCACACAGGGGGCACTTAGATACGCAGTATTTT.

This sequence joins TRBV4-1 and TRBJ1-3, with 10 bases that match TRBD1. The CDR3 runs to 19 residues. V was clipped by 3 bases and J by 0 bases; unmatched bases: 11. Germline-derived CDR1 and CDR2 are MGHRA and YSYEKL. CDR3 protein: CASSHPGQGGGYSGNTIYF. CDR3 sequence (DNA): TGCGCCAGCAGCCACCCAGGACAGGGGGGAGGCTACTCTGGAAACACCATATATTTT.

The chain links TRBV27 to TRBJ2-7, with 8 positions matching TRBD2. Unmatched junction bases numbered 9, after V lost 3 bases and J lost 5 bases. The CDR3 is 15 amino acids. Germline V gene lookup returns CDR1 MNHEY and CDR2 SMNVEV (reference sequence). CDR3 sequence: CASSFTGTSSDEQYF. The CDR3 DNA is TGTGCCAGCAGTTTTACCGGGACTAGTAGCGACGAGCAGTACTTC.

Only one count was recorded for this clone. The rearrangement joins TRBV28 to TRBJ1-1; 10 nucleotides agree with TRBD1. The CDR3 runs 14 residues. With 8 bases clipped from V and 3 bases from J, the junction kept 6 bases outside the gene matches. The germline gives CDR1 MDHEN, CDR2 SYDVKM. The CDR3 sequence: CASLDRGGDTEAFF. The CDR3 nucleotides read TGTGCCAGCTTGGACAGGGGGGGGGACACTGAAGCTTTCTTT.

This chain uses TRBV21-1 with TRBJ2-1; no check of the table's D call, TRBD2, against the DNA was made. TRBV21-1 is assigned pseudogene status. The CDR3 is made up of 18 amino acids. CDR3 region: CASSTAGGPGLTYNEQFF. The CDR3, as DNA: TGTGCCAGCAGCACAGCGGGGGGGCCAGGGCTGACCTACAATGAGCAGTTCTTC.

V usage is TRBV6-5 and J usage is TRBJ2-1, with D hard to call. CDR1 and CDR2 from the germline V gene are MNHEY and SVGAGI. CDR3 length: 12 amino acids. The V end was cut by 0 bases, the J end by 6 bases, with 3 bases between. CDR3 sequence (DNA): TGTGCCAGCAGTTACTCGGGCAATGAGCAGTTCTTC. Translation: CASSYSGNEQFF.

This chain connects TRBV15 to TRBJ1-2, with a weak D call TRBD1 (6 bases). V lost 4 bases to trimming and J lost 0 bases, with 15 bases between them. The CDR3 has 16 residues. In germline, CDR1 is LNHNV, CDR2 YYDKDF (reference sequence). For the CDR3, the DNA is TGTGCCACCAGCACCTCCAGGGGCCTGACTAACTATGGCTACACCTTC. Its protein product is CATSTSRGLTNYGYTF.

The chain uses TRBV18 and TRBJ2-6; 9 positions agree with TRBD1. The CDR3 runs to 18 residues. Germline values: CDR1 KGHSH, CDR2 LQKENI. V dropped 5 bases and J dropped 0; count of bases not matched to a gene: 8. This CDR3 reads CASSGSGTGFSGANVLTF. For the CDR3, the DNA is TGTGCCAGCTCAGGGTCCGGGACAGGGTTCTCTGGGGCCAACGTCCTGACTTTC. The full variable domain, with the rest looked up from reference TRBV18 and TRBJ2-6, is NAGVMQNPRHLVRRRGQEARLRCSPMKGHSHVYWYRQLPEEGLKFMVYLQKENIIDESGMPKERFSAEFPKEGPSILRIQQVVRGDSAAYFCASSGSGTGFSGANVLTFGAGSRLTVL.

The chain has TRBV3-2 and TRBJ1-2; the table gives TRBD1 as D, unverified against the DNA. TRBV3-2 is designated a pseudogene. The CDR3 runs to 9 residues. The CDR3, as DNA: TGTGCCAGCAGCTCCAGGGACACCTTC. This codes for CASSSRDTF.

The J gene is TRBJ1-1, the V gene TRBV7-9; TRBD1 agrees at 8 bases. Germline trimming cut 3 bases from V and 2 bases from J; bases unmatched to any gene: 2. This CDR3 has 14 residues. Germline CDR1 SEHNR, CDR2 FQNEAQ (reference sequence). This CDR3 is CASSLDRVNTEAFF. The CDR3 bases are TGTGCCAGCAGCTTGGACAGGGTTAACACTGAAGCTTTCTTT.

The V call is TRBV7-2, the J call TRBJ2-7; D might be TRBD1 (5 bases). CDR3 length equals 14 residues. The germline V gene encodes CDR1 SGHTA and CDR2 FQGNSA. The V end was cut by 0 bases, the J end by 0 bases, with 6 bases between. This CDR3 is CASSLADSSYEQYF. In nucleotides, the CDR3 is TGTGCCAGCAGCTTAGCCGACAGCTCCTACGAGCAGTACTTC.

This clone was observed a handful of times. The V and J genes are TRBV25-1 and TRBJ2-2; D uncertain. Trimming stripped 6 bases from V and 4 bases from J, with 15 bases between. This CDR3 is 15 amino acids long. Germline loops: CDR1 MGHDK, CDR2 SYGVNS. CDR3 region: CASSGVGLGTGELFF. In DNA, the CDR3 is TGTGCCAGCAGCGGCGTGGGGTTAGGCACCGGGGAGCTGTTTTTT.

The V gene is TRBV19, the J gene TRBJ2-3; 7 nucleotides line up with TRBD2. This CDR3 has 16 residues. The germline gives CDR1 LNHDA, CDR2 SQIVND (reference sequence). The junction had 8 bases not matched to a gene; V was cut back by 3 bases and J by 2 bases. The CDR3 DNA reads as TGTGCCAGTAGTATCAGGCCGGGACTAATCACAGATACGCAGTATTTT. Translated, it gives CASSIRPGLITDTQYF.